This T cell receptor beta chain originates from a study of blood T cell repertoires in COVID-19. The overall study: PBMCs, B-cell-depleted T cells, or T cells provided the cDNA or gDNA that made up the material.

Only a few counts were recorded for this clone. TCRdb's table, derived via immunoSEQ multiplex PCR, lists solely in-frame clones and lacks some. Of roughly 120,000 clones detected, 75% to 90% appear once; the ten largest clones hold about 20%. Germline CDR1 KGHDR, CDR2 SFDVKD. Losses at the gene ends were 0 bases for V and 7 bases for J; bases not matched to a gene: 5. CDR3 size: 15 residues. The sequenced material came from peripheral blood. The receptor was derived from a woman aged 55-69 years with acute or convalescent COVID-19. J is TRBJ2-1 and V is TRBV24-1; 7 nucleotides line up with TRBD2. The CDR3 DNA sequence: TGTGCCACCAGTGATTTGCCTAGCGGAAAGAATGAGCAGTTCTTC. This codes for CATSDLPSGKNEQFF.